Below are 20 T cell receptor beta chains sequenced from a single sample in a study of T cells in Graves' hyperthyroidism and ophthalmopathy. Amplification targeted TCR beta CDR3 regions from RNA transcripts. With the HTBI primer set, the TCR CDR3 went through a first round of RT-PCR. TCRdb reprocessed the multiplex PCR reads with MiXCR, giving one entry per CDR3 protein. The data contain under 40,000 distinct CDR3 sequences, around 53% of them singletons. Material for sequencing was blood. These TCRs come from a man aged 35 to 55 with Graves' ophthalmopathy.

The table lists this clonotype with many counts. The gene calls are TRBV7-2 and TRBJ1-5; 8 nucleotides align to TRBD1. Germline loops: CDR1 SGHTA, CDR2 FQGNSA. This CDR3 contains 15 residues. V lost 1 base and J lost 6; bases outside the gene matches: 5. The CDR3 loop is CASSLVPGGGQPQHF. The CDR3 DNA reads as TGTGCCAGCAGCTTAGTCCCAGGGGGCGGTCAGCCCCAGCATTTT.

This clonotype appeared a few times. The genes are TRBV9 and TRBJ1-2; D perhaps matches TRBD1 (6 bases). There are 15 residues in the CDR3. Per the germline V gene, CDR1 is SGDLS and CDR2 is YYNGEE. Trimming shortened V by 0 bases and J by 4 bases, and 13 bases separated the two germline ends. CDR3 in amino acids: CASSVAFQGIYGYTF. DNA of the CDR3: TGTGCCAGCAGCGTAGCGTTCCAGGGGATCTATGGCTACACCTTC. The full variable domain, its missing parts supplied by reference TRBV9 and TRBJ1-2, is DSGVTQTPKHLITATGQRVTLRCSPRSGDLSVYWYQQSLDQGLQFLIQYYNGEERAKGNILERFSAQQFPDLHSELNLSSLELGDSALYFCASSVAFQGIYGYTFGSGTRLTVV.

V and J are TRBV6-5 and TRBJ2-7, with 10 bases fitting TRBD2. V lost 6 bases to trimming and J lost 3 bases; unmatched junction nucleotides: 8. CDR1 MNHEY and CDR2 SVGAGI come from the germline V gene. The CDR3 runs to 15 residues. In nucleotides, the CDR3 is TGTGCCAGCAGCCCCGCTAGCGGGAGTTTCTACGAGCAGTACTTC. Translated, it gives CASSPASGSFYEQYF.

The sample holds many counts of this clonotype. The V gene is TRBV9, the J gene TRBJ2-3; possibly TRBD1 for D (5 bases). CDR3 length: 14 amino acids. Trimming cost V 4 bases and J 7 bases, with 16 bases left between them. Germline V gives CDR1 SGDLS, CDR2 YYNGEE. CDR3: CASSLSQGVNTQYF. In DNA, the CDR3 is TGTGCCAGCAGCCTTTCTCAAGGGGTCAATACGCAGTATTTT.

The chain links TRBV7-8 to TRBJ2-5; 12 bases are shared with TRBD1. With 1 base clipped from V and 11 bases from J, the junction kept 11 bases outside the gene matches. CDR1 and CDR2 from the germline V gene are SGHVS and FQNEAQ. The CDR3 extends over 16 amino acids. CDR3 nucleotides: TGTGCCAGCAGCTTAGGCTCGGGACAGGGGGCCGGGGGTCAGTACTTC. The encoded protein is CASSLGSGQGAGGQYF. Filled out from reference TRBV7-8 and TRBJ2-5, the complete variable domain reads GAGVSQSPRYKVAKRGQDVALRCDPISGHVSLFWYQQALGQGPEFLTYFQNEAQLDKSGLPSDRFFAERPEGSVSTLKIQRTQQEDSAVYLCASSLGSGQGAGGQYFGPGTRLLVL.

The chain is built from TRBV12-3 or TRBV12-4 and TRBJ2-7; a weak D match, TRBD1 (6 bases). The V gene lost 5 bases and the J gene lost 3 bases, with 11 bases spanning the gap. The CDR3 is 13 residues long. This CDR3 reads CASSHGQSYEQYF. CDR3 nucleotide sequence: TGTGCCAGCAGTCACGGACAGAGCTACGAGCAGTACTTC.

This clonotype was observed many times. A junction boundary mismatches the germline segment, possibly from a read error. J is TRBJ2-2 and V is TRBV7-7; a possible D gene is TRBD1 (6 bases). CDR1 is SSHAT and CDR2 is FNYEAQ in the germline V gene (reference sequence). This CDR3 comprises 14 residues. The CDR3: CASSPGEYTGELFF. DNA for the CDR3: TGTGCTAGCAGCCCAGGGGAGTACACCGGGGAGCTGTTTTTT.

This clonotype showed up many times. This chain joins TRBV19 and TRBJ2-7; the D is unclear. The CDR3 consists of 16 residues. V was pared by 6 bases and J by 3 bases, with 21 bases between. Germline-derived CDR1 and CDR2 are LNHDA and SQIVND (reference sequence). The CDR3, as DNA: TGTGCCAGTAGCCCAACGATATCGACATCGGGCTACGAGCAGTACTTC. Translation gives CASSPTISTSGYEQYF. Supplemented by reference TRBV19 and TRBJ2-7, the full variable domain reads DGGITQSPKYLFRKEGQNVTLSCEQNLNHDAMYWYRQDPGQGLRLIYYSQIVNDFQKGDIAEGYSVSREKKESFPLTVTSAQKNPTAFYLCASSPTISTSGYEQYFGPGTRLTVT.

The J gene is TRBJ1-6, the V gene TRBV28, with TRBD1 matching over 7 bases. This CDR3 spans 13 amino acids. The V gene end was trimmed by 11 bases and the J gene end by 9 bases; junction bases not matched to a gene: 10. Germline V gene sequence: CDR1 MDHEN, CDR2 SYDVKM. The CDR3 protein is CAAAGQGVSPLHF. DNA of the CDR3: TGTGCCGCGGCGGGGCAGGGGGTTTCACCCCTCCACTTT.

Regarding this clonotype: The junction and the germline gene differ at one end; a read error may be behind it. V gene TRBV5-1 combines with J gene TRBJ1-1; D is uncertain. The CDR3 has 13 amino acids. Germline CDR1 reads SGHRS; CDR2 reads YFSETQ. CDR3 DNA sequence: TGCGCCAGAAGCACCCAGGAGGGTACTGAAGCTTTCTTC. It is translated as CARSTQEGTEAFF.

To note about this clonotype: The DNA is omitted, as the CDR3 cannot be located on it reliably, and the CDR3 follows TCRdb's listing. V usage is TRBV7-3 and J usage is TRBJ2-1; the table's D gene call, TRBD1, was not cross checked with the DNA. Germline CDR1 is SGHTA and CDR2 is FQGTGA. The CDR3 totals 24 residues, both ends included. The CDR3 here is CASSLMGSTDTQYFGPGTRNEQFF.

The chain joins TRBV6-5 to TRBJ2-3; the D gene could be TRBD1 or TRBD2 (5 bases each). V lost 5 bases and J lost 3, with 18 bases in between. CDR1 and CDR2 (germline): MNHEY, SVGAGI. The CDR3 totals 16 residues. In nucleotides, the CDR3 is TGTGCCAGCAGTAAGGACCCGTGGGACGGAACAGATACGCAGTATTTT. Translating it yields CASSKDPWDGTDTQYF.

Points on this clonotype: The limits of the CDR3 on the DNA are not certain, so only TCRdb's listed CDR3 is given. The chain joins TRBV10-3 to TRBJ1-5. The CDR3 sequence runs 20 residues, both termini included. Germline V gene data show CDR1 as ENHRY and CDR2 as SYGVKD. CDR3 in amino acids: CAISGEYEQYFGPGNQPQHF.

This clonotype was observed at least ten times. This chain links TRBV6-1 with TRBJ1-5; D call uncertain. The CDR3 is made up of 13 amino acids. V lost 1 base and J 6 bases, leaving 7 bases between the germline ends. Germline CDR1 is MNHNS and CDR2 is SASEGT. In nucleotides, the CDR3 is TGTGCCAGCAGTGAAGGTTTTGGTCAGCCCCAGCATTTT. Translated, it gives CASSEGFGQPQHF.

This clonotype was seen ten or more times. The CDR3 nucleotides read TGTGCCAGCAGCCAGGGAGCAGATACGCAGTATTTT. Translated, it gives CASSQGADTQYF. The J gene is TRBJ2-3, the V gene TRBV3-1, with a tentative D call TRBD2 (5 bases). The CDR3 sequence is 12 residues long. Deletions cut 3 bases from V and 4 bases from J, with 5 bases between. Germline-derived CDR1 and CDR2 are LGHDT and YNNKEL (reference sequence).

The chain is built from TRBV5-1 and TRBJ2-1; D call uncertain. V shed 3 bases and J shed 1 base, with 20 bases lying between them. Germline V gene sequence: CDR1 SGHRS, CDR2 YFSETQ. This CDR3 spans 18 amino acids. CDR3 protein: CASSSANLVKGSYNEQFF. The DNA of the CDR3 is TGCGCCAGCAGCTCGGCCAATTTGGTCAAAGGGTCCTACAATGAGCAGTTCTTC.

This chain links TRBV6-9 with TRBJ2-7; 8 bases map to TRBD1. The V gene's germline CDR1 is MNHGY and CDR2 SVAAGI. This CDR3 has 15 amino acids. The J segment lost 3 bases and the V segment lost 2 bases, leaving 6 bases of the junction unmatched. The DNA for the CDR3 is TGTGCCAGCAGTTATCAGTCGACAGGGGACTACGAGCAGTACTTC. Translation: CASSYQSTGDYEQYF.

This clonotype was seen repeatedly, ten times or more. The junction departs from the called germline gene at one end, perhaps through a read error. V gene TRBV6-2 or TRBV6-3 combines with J gene TRBJ2-5; D not resolved. This CDR3 comprises 15 residues. Germline assignment: CDR1 MNHEY and CDR2 SVGEGT. The CDR3 protein is CASSYRLTAQVTQYF. The CDR3 coding sequence is TGTGCCAGCAGTTACCGCCTCACGGCTCAAGTGACCCAGTACTTC.

The V and J genes are TRBV2 and TRBJ1-6, with TRBD1 matching 8 bases. The CDR3 has 14 amino acids. The V segment lost 7 bases and the J segment 10 bases; nucleotides outside the gene matches: 9. Germline lookup yields CDR1 SNHLY and CDR2 FYNNEI. The CDR3, as DNA: TGTGCCAGCATGCGGACAGGGCGGAGATCACCCCTCCACTTT. Protein: CASMRTGRRSPLHF.

This chain joins TRBV5-1 and TRBJ1-5, with a weak D call TRBD1 (5 bases). The CDR3 runs 14 residues. Trimming stripped 1 base from V and 2 bases from J, with 7 bases between. Germline V gene lookup returns CDR1 SGHRS and CDR2 YFSETQ. CDR3 DNA: TGCGCCAGCAGCTTGAGGGGCGGCAATCAGCCCCAGCATTTT. It is translated as CASSLRGGNQPQHF.